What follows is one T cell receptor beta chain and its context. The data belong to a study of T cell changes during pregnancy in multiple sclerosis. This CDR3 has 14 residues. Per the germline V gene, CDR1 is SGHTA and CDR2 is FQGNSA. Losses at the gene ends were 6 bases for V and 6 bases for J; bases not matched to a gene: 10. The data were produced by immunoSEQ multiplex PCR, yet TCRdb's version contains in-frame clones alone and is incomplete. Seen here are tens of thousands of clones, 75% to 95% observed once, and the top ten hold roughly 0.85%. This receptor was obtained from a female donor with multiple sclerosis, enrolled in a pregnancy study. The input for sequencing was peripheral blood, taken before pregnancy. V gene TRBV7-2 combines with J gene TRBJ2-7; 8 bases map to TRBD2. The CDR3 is CASRSGGRGSEQYF. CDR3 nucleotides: TGTGCCAGCAGGTCGGGGGGGCGAGGGAGCGAGCAGTACTTC.